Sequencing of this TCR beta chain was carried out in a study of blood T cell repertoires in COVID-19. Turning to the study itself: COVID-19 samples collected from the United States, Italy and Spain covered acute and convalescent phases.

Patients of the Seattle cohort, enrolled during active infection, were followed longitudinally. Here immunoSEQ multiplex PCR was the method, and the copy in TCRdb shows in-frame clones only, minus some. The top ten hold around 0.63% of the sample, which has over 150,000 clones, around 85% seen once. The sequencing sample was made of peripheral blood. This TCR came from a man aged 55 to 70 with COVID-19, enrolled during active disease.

This CDR3 is CASSYPLAGAGNEQFF. In nucleotides, the CDR3 is TGTGCCAGCAGTTATCCACTAGCGGGGGCTGGTAATGAGCAGTTCTTC. The rearrangement uses TRBV6-6 and TRBJ2-1, with TRBD2 matching over 11 bases. V was clipped by 3 bases and J by 7 bases; unmatched bases: 8. Germline V gives CDR1 MNHNY, CDR2 SVGAGI (reference sequence). This CDR3 is built from 16 residues.